This TCR beta chain was sequenced for a study of CD8+ T cells in alopecia areata. Germline-derived CDR1 and CDR2 are SEHNR and FQNEAQ (reference sequence). The CDR3 is 12 amino acids. V dropped 6 bases and J dropped 1 base, with 7 bases sitting between them. Extracted RNA was reverse transcribed into cDNA, the sequencing template. Produced via immunoSEQ multiplex PCR; TCRdb's table is partial and in-frame only. The sample contains about 200,000 clones, more than 30% of which appear only once. Treatment described: oral pan-JAK inhibitor, 5-10 mg twice daily. The rearrangement uses TRBV7-9 and TRBJ2-7; no firm D call. This TCR came from a human donor with alopecia areata. Specimen: CD4+ T cells sorted from blood, collected around week 30, from a patient treated with tofacitinib. This chain's CDR3 is CASSLGSYEQYF. CDR3 DNA: TGTGCCAGCAGTTTGGGTTCCTACGAGCAGTACTTC.